This entry describes one T cell receptor (beta chain). The protocol was immunoSEQ multiplex PCR, while the TCRdb copy is restricted to in-frame clones and leaves out a portion. The sample contains about 1,600 clones, 75% of which appear only once. This specimen belongs to a study of preoperative IRX-2 immunotherapy in early breast cancer. Germline CDR1 is SQVTM and CDR2 is ANQGSEA. With 8 bases removed from V and 3 bases from J, the gap between germline ends came to 16 bases. This CDR3 comprises 13 residues. Treatment given: preoperative locoregional IRX-2 cytokine immunotherapy. The chain recombines TRBV29-1 with TRBJ1-2, with D possibly being TRBD1 (6 bases). This receptor was obtained from a human donor with breast cancer. The source was tumor tissue, collected after IRX-2 immunotherapy. CDR3 coding DNA: TGCAGCACTGGGGGGGCCTCGGACTATGGCTACACCTTC. It yields the protein CSTGGASDYGYTF.